The following is a TCR beta chain sequence with its context. Its antigen remains undetermined. No qualities accompany the bases; no much larger clone lies one base away. The data originate from a study of CD8 T cells in acute hepatitis C reinfection (dated by TCRdb to about 2021). Describing the broader study: The study profiled the TCRbeta repertoire of CD8+ T cells specific for the HCV NS3-1073 epitope during acute infection and after viral clearance. Paired acute and follow-up samples were contributed by four of the spontaneous resolvers. General conclusions and limits of the study: Chronically infected subjects had no follow-up repertoires because NS3-1073 specific cells were too rare to sort. NS3-1073 specific repertoires were highly diverse, with no significant diversity differences between acute resolver, follow-up resolver and acute chronic samples. CDR3 sequences shared with other epitopes were rarely observed, and exact matching may have been limited by differing sequencing approaches. Because bulk sequencing was performed on the TCRbeta chain only, alphabeta pairing of public clonotypes could not be determined. Over ten public clonotypes were identified irrespective of outcome, and one of the public clonotypes used V04-02/J02-02.

Taken with the paper, the label for time point translates to: naive CD8 control sorted from an acute-time-point sample. Enrolled in the Montreal Hepatitis C Cohort (HEPCO) in Canada, the donors were people who inject drugs, and these donors were followed every 3 months. Acute primary HCV infection was defined as a positive HCV RNA or antibody test that came after a negative test within the prior 24 weeks. CD3, CD8 and CD45RO antibodies were used for surface staining, and dead cells were excluded with an aqua fixable dye. Several spontaneous resolvers, defined by HCV RNA clearance within 24 weeks, were included in the cohort. Once thawed from cryostorage, peripheral blood mononuclear cells underwent negative selection via the MACS CD8+ T cell Isolation Kit to obtain CD8+ T cells. Cells were sorted on a BD FACSAria II cell sorter. Genomic DNA was extracted from FACS-sorted cells, and TCRbeta chains were sequenced through the commercial immunoSEQ service. For the original study's pipeline: ImmunoSEQ Analyzer software v3.0 and R v3.5.1 were used to analyze the repertoire data. Only productive rearrangements were analyzed, because sequences with stop codons or out-of-frame rearrangements were removed. The sequencing provider supplied the Simpson diversity, Shannon entropy, CDR3 length and nucleotide addition metrics. Based on frequency, clonotypes were placed into dominant, sub-dominant, low or lowest abundance groups, and clonotypes under 0.1% were left out of most analyses. Any CDR3 amino acid clonotype present in at least two subjects at a cumulative frequency of at least 0.5% was labeled public. TCRdb retrieved this table from immuneACCESS and kept in-frame rearrangements only. Not all clones are present; in checked studies, unresolved V genes account for under half, and no reason is known for the remainder. V and J calls and clone size are as listed in that table; D and trimming were resolved from the DNA. The table for this sample lists approximately 40,000 clones; 70% to 90% of them were counted only once. The ten top clones hold approximately 11% of the sample.

The clonotype originates from a woman under 30 who spontaneously cleared hepatitis C infection. Sequencing was performed on naive CD8+ T cells from PBMCs. The sample's cell subset or site label, in plain terms: sorted total naive CD45RO-negative CD8+ T cells.

The CDR3 in this case is CASSDRDYSYEQYF. The nucleotides read TGTGCCAGCAGCGACCGGGACTACTCCTACGAGCAGTACTTC. The sequence joins TRBV7-9 to TRBJ2-7, with TRBD2 identical over 7 junction bases. Via the germline V gene (reference sequence), CDR1 is SEHNR and CDR2 FQNEAQ. Germline trimming amounts to 5 bases on V and 0 bases on J, with 4 as the count of junction bases outside the gene matches. The CDR3, cysteine through phenylalanine, is 14 amino acids long. CDR3 DNA only is kept here, 42 bases in frame from base 1.